This T cell receptor (beta chain) was sequenced during a study of shared clonotypes between healthy human individuals. Concerning this clone: Its antigen is still unknown.

The CDR3 runs 12 residues. V was cut by 2 bases and J by 5 bases, with 4 bases left in between. Germline V lookup: CDR1 SGHVS, CDR2 FQNEAQ. In the original processing: ImmunoSEQ only sent back junction sequences with no quality scores, so filtering was done differently. The repertoire was sequenced with immunoSEQ multiplex PCR; TCRdb's copy has only in-frame clones and lacks some. From that table come the V and J calls and clone size; the DNA was used to work out D and trimming. This sample has around 1.6 million clones; around 98% occur once, and the top ten carry less than 0.55%. All of the donors resided in Nashville, Tennessee, and each was a Caucasian adult. Researchers partitioned CD4+ cells into CD45RA+ naive and CD45RA-negative memory subsets. Study-wide results and limits: Generation probabilities of non-shared clonotypes were lower (relative to those shared by all four donors).

The origin of this receptor is a man aged 30 to 45 in good health. Sequencing was carried out using naive CD4+ T cells sorted from blood. As to subset: CD45RA+ positively selected. This chain uses TRBV7-8 with TRBJ1-5; D not certain. This chain's CDR3 is CASSLRDQPQHF. The CDR3 nucleotides are TGTGCCAGCAGCTTACGAGATCAGCCCCAGCATTTT.